The rows below give T cell receptor beta chains drawn from one sample of a study of T cell repertoires in ileal Crohn's disease. Sequencing was performed with immunoSEQ multiplex PCR; in TCRdb, only in-frame clones are kept and a portion is missing. The table lists about 62,000 clones, around 90% of them singletons. Sequenced sample: ileal tissue. The origin of the receptors is an adult with Crohn's disease. Each CDR3 is given with its conserved first and last residue. Fields, in order: V gene, CDR3 protein.

>TRBV11-2
CASSLYPGRTEAFF
>TRBV6-5
CASSQVLENEKLFF
>TRBV2
CASSERALYTQYF
>TRBV2
CASSDGGWVEKLFF
>TRBV30
CAWTNRVYEQYF
>TRBV4-3
CASSQDLGQGKYGYTF
>TRBV25-1
CASRPGTSGYNEQFF
>TRBV4-2
CASSPGTSGRVGDIQYF
>TRBV7-2
CASSRDRGAEAFF
>TRBV7-8
CASSLGHETQYF
>TRBV7-9
CASSLVPPIETQYF
>TRBV5-6
CASSLPLAGVPSSYNEQFF
>TRBV11-2
CASSSSGHPNQPQHF
>TRBV2
CASSGQNSPLHF
>TRBV5-8
CASRKPPGQGLGEQFF
>TRBV4-1
CASSPGLYNEQFF
>TRBV11-1
CASSSLAGDTDTQYF
>TRBV7-9
CASSERDRVSYNEQFF
>TRBV5-1
CASSWIRGDNEKLFF
>TRBV28
CASSSTGRGNQPQHF
>TRBV7-9
CASSRAGIAEAFF
>TRBV9
CASSVGAGGFYEKLFF
>TRBV5-1
CASSLYLRDNSPLHF
>TRBV25-1
CASSLRNTGELFF
>TRBV14
CASSQEGRLKQYF
>TRBV27
CASSSAGSVNEQFF
>TRBV6-1
CASSGQITDTQYF
>TRBV29-1
CSVDRGVNTEAFF
>TRBV11-2
CASSPSLERGTYNEQFF
>TRBV18
CASSPGQNEKLFF
>TRBV6-1
CASSEPVAGGRDTQYF
>TRBV6-5
CASSLTGANTEAFF
>TRBV2
CASSIRGNGGYTF
>TRBV29-1
CSVSSGIAEAFF
>TRBV7-9
CASQNSGTSSYEQYF
>TRBV6-5
CVAGEMNTEAFF
>TRBV6-5
CASSYGGLNEQFF
>TRBV6-5
CASAIGYGGEEKLFF
>TRBV9
CASSAVTSRTEAFF
>TRBV19
CASNTGGNSGAEAFF
>TRBV28
CASSLETGLRGYTF
>TRBV2
CASSGDSYEQYF
>TRBV7-3
CASSRSGDRSYEQYF
>TRBV27
CASGQLAGYEQFF
>TRBV18
CASSPDLNSYEQYF
>TRBV5-1
CASTFGDRDLSEAFF
>TRBV25-1
CASSQWTGVDEKLFF
>TRBV28
CASRLGGPYGYTF
>TRBV5-1
CASSFGLNYEQYF
>TRBV2
CANRDRQNTEAFF
>TRBV2
CASSEVAAGELFF
>TRBV27
CASRSTGYNYGYTF
>TRBV9
CASSVEGSATGDTQYF
>TRBV6-5
CASSRQYTEAFF
>TRBV6-1
CASSEGTGGGYGYTF
>TRBV5-1
CASSLRDRFTDTQYF
>TRBV19
CASSIMQGAGETQYF
>TRBV19
CASSRTGAGMNTEAFF
>TRBV9
CASKGELNNEQFF